A selection of T cell receptor beta chains follows, all from one sample in a study of cytomegalovirus exposure and HLA in healthy donors. Clones were read by immunoSEQ multiplex PCR, and TCRdb kept only the in-frame ones, dropping some. The data contain 140,000 to 150,000 clones, 77% of them singletons. Sequenced material: PBMCs. The receptors were gathered from a male donor in good health and CMV-seronegative. The CDR3 runs from the conserved cysteine through the conserved F or W. The D gene is left open where the match is weak. The size entry is marked missing in some rows and otherwise reads once, few, many or a size class.

V	size	D	J	DNA	CDR3
TRBV23-1	-	-	TRBJ2-2	TGCGCCAGCAGTCAATCTATGGGAGAAGGGCGGCACACCGGGGAGCTGTTTTTT	CASSQSMGEGRHTGELFF
TRBV5-6	-	-	TRBJ1-6	TGTGCCAGCAGCTTGCGGGGAAATTCACCCCTCCACTTT	CASSLRGNSPLHF
TRBV6-4	-	-	TRBJ1-4	TGTGCCAGCAGTGACGACCCTTGGACAAGGAAAAATGAAAAACTGTTTTTT	CASSDDPWTRKNEKLFF
TRBV15	-	-	TRBJ2-5	TGTGCCACCAGCAGCTATGCCGGAGGTGAGCAGTACTTC	CATSSYAGGEQYF
TRBV5-1	-	-	TRBJ1-1	TGCGCCAGCAGCTTGGGGCAGGGGCTGAACACTGAAGCTTTCTTT	CASSLGQGLNTEAFF
TRBV6-5	once	TRBD1	TRBJ2-7	TGTGCCAGCAGTTCCACCGGGACAGGCAGCAACGAGCAGTACTTC	CASSSTGTGSNEQYF
TRBV7-6	-	-	TRBJ2-1	TGTGCCAGCAGCCAAGACTTACACGGTAGCACCTACAATGAGCAGTTCTTC	CASSQDLHGSTYNEQFF
TRBV6-1	few	TRBD1	TRBJ2-1	TGTGCCAGCAAGACAGGGGCCGGGGGACGGGATGAGCAGTTCTTC	CASKTGAGGRDEQFF
TRBV15	-	-	TRBJ2-7	TGTGCCACCAGCAGGGAAGGGACTGCCTACGAGCAGTACTTC	CATSREGTAYEQYF
TRBV29-1	-	-	TRBJ2-1	TGCAGCGTTGAAGTAGCCTACAATGAGCAGTTCTTC	CSVEVAYNEQFF
TRBV30	-	-	TRBJ2-1	TGTGCCTGGAGTGCTCCTGGGCAGGGTTCCTACAATGAGCAGTTCTTC	CAWSAPGQGSYNEQFF
TRBV5-1	-	-	TRBJ1-5	TGCGCCAGCAGCGCCTGGACGGGAGTCAATCAGCCCCAGCATTTT	CASSAWTGVNQPQHF
TRBV10-2	-	-	TRBJ2-7	TGCGCCAGCAGTGGGCTCGACTTTTACGAGCAGTACTTC	CASSGLDFYEQYF
TRBV19	-	-	TRBJ1-2	TGTGCCAGTAGTCTCCCCGCGGGAGAATATGGCTACACCTTC	CASSLPAGEYGYTF
TRBV7-9	-	-	TRBJ1-2	TGTTCCAGCAGCTTAGTTGGTAGGGGTGGCTATGGCTACACCTTC	CSSSLVGRGGYGYTF
TRBV27	-	TRBD2	TRBJ2-3	TGTGCCAGAGGGTACGGGGGGGCTGGAGATACGCAGTATTTT	CARGYGGAGDTQYF
TRBV9	-	-	TRBJ1-5	TGTGCCAGCAGCGTTCAGGATGGTCAGCCCCAGCATTTT	CASSVQDGQPQHF
TRBV6-6	-	TRBD1	TRBJ2-5	TGTGCCAGCAGTTATGCCGGACAGGGGGCTAGGGAGACCCAGTACTTC	CASSYAGQGARETQYF
TRBV6-1	-	-	TRBJ2-3	TGTGCCAGCAGTTTCCCCAGGGGAGCCACAGATACGCAGTATTTT	CASSFPRGATDTQYF
TRBV29-1	-	-	TRBJ1-4	TGCAGCGTTGAACAGGGAAGAGGTGAAAAACTGTTTTTT	CSVEQGRGEKLFF
TRBV19	-	TRBD2	TRBJ2-1	TGTGCCAGTACCCTAGCGGGGGGCCAATACAATGAGCAGTTCTTC	CASTLAGGQYNEQFF
TRBV11-1	-	-	TRBJ2-7	TGTGCCAGCAGCTTGAACAAGTACGAGCAGTACTTC	CASSLNKYEQYF
TRBV7-9	once	TRBD2	TRBJ2-1	TGTGCCAGCAGCTTGCCGGGACTAGCGGGAGGCGTCAATGAGCAGTTCTTC	CASSLPGLAGGVNEQFF
TRBV5-5	-	-	TRBJ1-4	TGTGCCAGCAGCCCTCGGACCCGGGGAGAAAAACTGTTTTTT	CASSPRTRGEKLFF
TRBV6-5	-	-	TRBJ1-3	TGTGCCAGCAGTTACCAGGGGAGCTCTGGAAACACCATATATTTT	CASSYQGSSGNTIYF
TRBV2	-	-	TRBJ2-5	TGTGCCAGCAGTGACGGCGGGCTCCAAGAGACCCAGTACTTC	CASSDGGLQETQYF
TRBV5-8	-	TRBD1	TRBJ1-2	TGTGCCAGTATCGCCCAGGGGGCATATGGCTACACCTTC	CASIAQGAYGYTF
TRBV6-5	-	-	TRBJ2-7	TGTGCCAGCAGTCTCCCTTCCTACGAGCAGTACTTC	CASSLPSYEQYF
TRBV7-3	-	-	TRBJ2-5	TGTGCCAGCAGCTTGATGGGGAGCCACAAGGAGACCCAGTACTTC	CASSLMGSHKETQYF
TRBV2	-	-	TRBJ1-1	TGTGCCAGCAGGAGCCAGGGTAACACTGAAGCTTTCTTT	CASRSQGNTEAFF
TRBV5-8	-	TRBD1	TRBJ1-2	TGTGCCAGCAGCTTGCAGGGGGCGGAGAGTTATGACTATGGCTACACCTTC	CASSLQGAESYDYGYTF
TRBV7-2	-	-	TRBJ1-1	TGTGCCAGCAGCTTAGGTCTCTGGCCGAACACTGAAGCTTTCTTT	CASSLGLWPNTEAFF
TRBV30	-	TRBD2	TRBJ2-3	TGTGCCTGGGCCCGACTCGGGGAGGGAAGCACAGATACGCAGTATTTT	CAWARLGEGSTDTQYF
TRBV6-4	few	TRBD2	TRBJ2-3	TGTGCCAGCAGGGAGACTAGCGGGGGGTCAGATACGCAGTATTTT	CASRETSGGSDTQYF
TRBV27	-	-	TRBJ2-5	TGTGCCAGCCCACAGGGACAAGAGACCCAGTACTTC	CASPQGQETQYF
TRBV5-1	-	-	TRBJ2-2	TGCGCCAGCAGAAATCAAGGAGCGTCGGCCGGGGAGCTGTTTTTT	CASRNQGASAGELFF
TRBV18	-	-	TRBJ2-5	TGTGCCAGCCGCCCGGGGAGCAGCCCGGAGACCCAGTACTTC	CASRPGSSPETQYF
TRBV7-9	-	TRBD1	TRBJ1-5	TGTGCCAGCAGCCCATATGACAGGGGTTCTAGTCAGCCCCAGCATTTT	CASSPYDRGSSQPQHF
TRBV6-5	-	-	TRBJ1-1	TGTGCCAGCAGTTACATTAGTAAAACTTTCTTT	CASSYISKTFF
TRBV4-1	-	TRBD1	TRBJ2-1	TGCGCCAGCAGCCGGCAGCGGACAGGGGGCTTCAATGAGCAGTTCTTC	CASSRQRTGGFNEQFF
TRBV15	-	TRBD1	TRBJ2-2	TGTGCCACCAGCAGAGCCAGGGGGTCGAACACCGGGGAGCTGTTTTTT	CATSRARGSNTGELFF
TRBV4-3	-	TRBD1	TRBJ1-5	TGCGCCAGTTCCTTACAGGGGAGCAATCAGCCCCAGCATTTT	CASSLQGSNQPQHF
TRBV5-1	-	TRBD1	TRBJ1-1	TGCGCCAGCAGCAGCCCCGGACAGGGGGCGCTTATGAACACTGAAGCTTTCTTT	CASSSPGQGALMNTEAFF
TRBV4-2	few	TRBD1	TRBJ1-1	TGTGCCAGCAGCCAAGATGTCCGGGACAGTAAGTCAGGCACTGAAGCTTTCTTT	CASSQDVRDSKSGTEAFF
TRBV7-7	few	-	TRBJ1-4	TGTGCTAGCAGTCCCGGAGGGGAAAAACTGTTTTTT	CASSPGGEKLFF
TRBV27	-	-	TRBJ2-7	TGTGCCAGCAGCAGGCCCCCAGGGTCCGAGCAGTACTTC	CASSRPPGSEQYF
TRBV9	-	TRBD1	TRBJ1-2	TGTGCCAGCAGCGGGGCAGGGGGTTTCGGTAGTTATGGCTACACCTTC	CASSGAGGFGSYGYTF
TRBV6-5	-	-	TRBJ1-3	TGTGCCAGCAGATTTAGGGACATAGCTGGAAACACCATATATTTT	CASRFRDIAGNTIYF
TRBV5-6	-	-	TRBJ1-4	TGTGCCAGCAGCTTGTTCCGCGGGGAGGCTAATGAAAAACTGTTTTTT	CASSLFRGEANEKLFF
TRBV6-7	-	TRBD2	TRBJ2-1	TGTGCCAGCAGTTGGACTAGCGGGAGTGATGAGCAGTTCTTC	CASSWTSGSDEQFF
TRBV7-8	few	-	TRBJ1-3	TGTGCCAGCAGCCAGACGGCAGGAGGATCTGGAAACACCATATATTTT	CASSQTAGGSGNTIYF
TRBV19	-	TRBD1	TRBJ2-7	TGTGCCAGTAGTAGGGACAGGGGCGACGAGCAGTACTTC	CASSRDRGDEQYF
TRBV6-5	-	TRBD1	TRBJ1-3	TGTGCCAGCAGCCCCGGGACAGGGGCCAACACCATATATTTT	CASSPGTGANTIYF
TRBV27	-	TRBD2	TRBJ2-7	TGTGCCAGCAGTTCGGGACTAGCTTCCTACGAGCAGTACTTC	CASSSGLASYEQYF
TRBV18	-	-	TRBJ1-5	TGTGCCAGCTCAACAGTGAATGATTACAATCAGCCCCAGCATTTT	CASSTVNDYNQPQHF
TRBV27	-	-	TRBJ2-5	TGTGCCAGCAGTTTGACACGCAGACAGCCCCATAGTACAAACTTC	CASSLTRRQPHSTNF
TRBV6-4	few	-	TRBJ2-3	TGTGCCAGCAGTGACTCGGTCAGGGGGGTTACGCAGTATTTT	CASSDSVRGVTQYF
TRBV5-1	-	TRBD1	TRBJ1-1	TGCGCCAGCAGCTTGCAGACAGGGAGCACTGAAGCTTTCTTT	CASSLQTGSTEAFF
TRBV5-8	-	-	TRBJ2-3	TGTGCCAGCAGCTTGGCCTCAAGGACTAGCACAGATACGCAGTATTTT	CASSLASRTSTDTQYF